The clone carrying this TCR beta chain was observed a few times. TCRdb reprocessed the 5' RACE reads via MiXCR and lists one record per CDR3 protein. The table shows about 92,000 distinct CDR3 sequences, with approximately 17% occurring only once. The data stem from a study of early T cells in non-severe SARS-CoV-2 infection. In the study overall: Chains were unpaired, as sequencing was done on bulk RNA from unsorted whole blood.

The sequence derives from an adult who was a healthcare worker with PCR-confirmed SARS-CoV-2 infection or an uninfected control (not recorded which). Sequencing was carried out using whole blood.

The CDR3 sequence: CASSFYSNQPQHF. CDR3 sequence (DNA): TGTGCCAGCAGCTTCTATAGCAATCAGCCCCAGCATTTT. The rearrangement links TRBV7-2 to TRBJ1-5; D ambiguous. CDR3 size: 13 residues. The V gene lost 3 bases and the J gene lost 0 bases, with 3 bases spanning the gap. The germline V gene has CDR1 SGHTA and CDR2 FQGNSA.